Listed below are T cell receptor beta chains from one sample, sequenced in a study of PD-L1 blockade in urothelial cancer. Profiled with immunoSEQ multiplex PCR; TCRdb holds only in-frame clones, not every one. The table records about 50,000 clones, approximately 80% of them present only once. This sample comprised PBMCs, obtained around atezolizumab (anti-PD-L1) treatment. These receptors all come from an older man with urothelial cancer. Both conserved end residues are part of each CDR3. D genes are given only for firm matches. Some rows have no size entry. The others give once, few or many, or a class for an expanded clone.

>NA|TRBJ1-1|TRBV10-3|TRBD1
CAITSSRGQMNTEAFF
TGTGCCATCACCTCCTCAAGGGGACAGATGAACACTGAAGCTTTCTTT
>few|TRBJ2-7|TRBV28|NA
CASSLEGGSNYEQYF
TGTGCCAGCAGTTTAGAGGGCGGGTCTAACTACGAGCAGTACTTC
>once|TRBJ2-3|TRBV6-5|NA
CASRSSAVRTDTQYF
TGTGCCAGCAGGAGTAGCGCCGTCCGCACAGATACGCAGTATTTT
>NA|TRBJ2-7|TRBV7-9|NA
CASSPAHPRSYEQYF
TGTGCCAGCAGCCCAGCGCACCCTCGGTCCTACGAGCAGTACTTC
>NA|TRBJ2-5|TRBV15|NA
CATSRDYDRVQETQYF
TGTGCCACCAGCAGAGATTACGACCGGGTCCAAGAGACCCAGTACTTC
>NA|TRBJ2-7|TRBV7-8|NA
CASSPTNGAYEQYF
TGTGCCAGCAGCCCCACTAACGGTGCCTACGAGCAGTACTTC
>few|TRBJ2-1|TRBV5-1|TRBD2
CASSLAGDGEQFF
TGCGCCAGCAGCCTAGCGGGAGACGGGGAGCAGTTCTTC
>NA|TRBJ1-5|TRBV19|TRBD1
CASSQGDRQPQHF
TGTGCCAGTAGCCAGGGGGATCGTCAGCCCCAGCATTTT
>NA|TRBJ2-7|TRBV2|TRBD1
CASSLGQVYEQYF
TGTGCCAGCAGTTTGGGACAGGTCTACGAGCAGTACTTC
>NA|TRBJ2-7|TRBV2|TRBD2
CASSDSQRGAGEQYF
TGTGCCAGCAGTGATAGCCAGCGGGGGGCAGGAGAGCAGTACTTC
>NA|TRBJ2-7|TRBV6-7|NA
CASSSTKGTGTQQNEQYF
TGTGCCAGCAGTTCAACTAAAGGAACCGGGACTCAACAGAACGAGCAGTACTTC
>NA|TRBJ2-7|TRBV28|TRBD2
CASSLHGTRAPEQYF
TGTGCCAGCAGTTTACACGGGACTAGGGCCCCCGAGCAGTACTTC
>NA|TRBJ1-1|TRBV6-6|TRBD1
CASSSYRGRVRTEAFF
TGTGCCAGCAGTTCCTACAGGGGCCGGGTGAGGACTGAAGCTTTCTTT
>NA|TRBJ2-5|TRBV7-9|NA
CASSLSGETQYF
TGTGCCAGCAGCTTATCGGGGGAGACCCAGTACTTC
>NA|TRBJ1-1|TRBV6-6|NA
CASSYSSRVPPFF
TGTGCCAGCAGTTACTCGAGTCGGGTTCCGCCTTTCTTT
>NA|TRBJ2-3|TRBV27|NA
CASSLNGGKDTQYF
TGTGCCAGCAGTTTAAACGGGGGAAAAGATACGCAGTATTTT
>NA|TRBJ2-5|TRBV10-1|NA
CASSDEGVGETQYF
TGCGCCAGCAGTGACGAGGGAGTTGGGGAGACCCAGTACTTC
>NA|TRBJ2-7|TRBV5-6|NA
CASSFRVTYEQYF
TGTGCCAGCAGCTTCCGGGTAACCTACGAGCAGTACTTC
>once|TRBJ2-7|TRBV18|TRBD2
CASSPLAGSSYEQYF
TGTGCCAGCTCACCTCTAGCGGGTAGCTCCTACGAGCAGTACTTC